The TCR beta chain described here comes from a study of shared clonotypes between healthy human individuals (dated by TCRdb to 2018 to 2020). Turning to the overall study: The cohort comprised two women and three men aged 18 to 49 years. Each donor's leukapheresis produced roughly between about 0.8 and 10 billion PBMCs. Libraries were prepared and TCR repertoires were sequenced by different laboratories using diverse techniques, in order to increase sequencing depth and limit assay-specific biases. To estimate repertoire size and how much clonotype sharing occurs between individuals, the study deeply sequenced the blood TCR repertoires of 4 to 6 healthy adults. Per donor, three plates each were used for CD4 naive and CD4 memory, two for CD8 naive, and one for CD8 memory.

In this sample, this clone turned up once. Its antigen is not yet known. The input lacks base qualities; no much larger clone sits a single base away. Counted from cysteine to phenylalanine, this CDR3 has 14 amino acids. Of all the DNA, just the CDR3 is kept, 42 bases in frame from base 1. Cut back by 4 bases and 5 bases, the V and J ends lie 18 bases apart. CDR1 and CDR2 are drawn from the germline V gene: SQVTM, ANQGSEA. What the research found in general, with its limitations: Compared with non-shared clonotypes, clonotypes shared by all four sorted-subset donors had higher generation probabilities. Rarefaction of sorted-subset datasets indicated incomplete sequencing despite the large sequencing depth. Sampling was limited to blood, and TCR repertoires in tissue likely differ from TCR repertoires in blood. Because the study included only a small number of donors, the genetic and exposure-history diversity represented was limited. Around 5% of naive CD4, around 3.6% of naive CD8, 2.3% of memory CD4, and about 0.4% of memory CD8 clonotypes were shared across a few donors. Pairwise subsampling indicated that sequencing depth was expected to affect the degree of clonotype sharing among donors. Larger estimated clonotype richness was generally found for naive subsets than for memory subsets.

Using the deep immunoSEQ assay, TCR CDR3 regions were amplified from genomic DNA by multiplex PCR. Extracted genomic DNA from each cell subset was spread evenly across all wells of several immunoSEQ 96-well plates, with each plate serving as a replicate. For sorted subsets, approximately 190 ng of genomic DNA, equivalent to 25,000 to 30,000 T cell genomes, went into each replicate PCR. Purified libraries were quantified with a Qubit 3.0 fluorometer, sized on a Bioanalyzer 2100, and re-quantified with the KAPA Library Quantification kit. A separate single-read 150-cycle Illumina NextSeq 550 flow cell was used to sequence each immunoSEQ 96-well plate. On the study's bioinformatics: The immunoSEQ output contained only junctional sequences without quality scores, so filtering could not match that applied to full-length reads. Sequences were annotated with PyIR, a Python wrapper for IgBLAST v1.9, and V/J genes and CDR3 were assigned using IMGT germline references. Reads were filtered out if the reads had weak V/J assignments (E-value above 1e-6), no CDR3, stop codons, out-of-frame junctions, or ambiguous translated residues. V3J clonotypes were defined as sequences sharing the same inferred V gene, J gene, and CDR3 amino acid sequence. The percentage overlap between two repertoires was calculated by dividing the number of shared unique clonotypes by the size of the smaller repertoire. RTK rarefaction, the Chao1 estimator, and Recon v2.1 estimates of unobserved clonotypes were used to assess repertoire richness. OLGA was used to compute generation probabilities for all TCRbeta clonotypes that the gDNA method yielded from several donors. The immuneACCESS repertoire file appears here via TCRdb, limited to in-frame rearrangements. These files lack a portion of the clones; in checked studies, under half of the deficit traces to unresolved V genes, and the cause of the others is not known. V and J calls and clone size are copied from that table; D and trimming were computed from the DNA. Present in this sample are hundreds of thousands of clones, 98% of which were seen just once. The top ten clones comprise more than 0.3% of the sample.

CD8 naive samples were CD45RO-negative cells positively selected for CCR7, giving a CD45RA+CCR7+ population that excluded TemRA cells. Donors were healthy HIV-negative adults with no recently reported acute infections or vaccinations. Every donor was a Caucasian adult living in Nashville, Tennessee, USA. After blood collection by leukapheresis, PBMCs were isolated using Ficoll-Histopaque density gradient centrifugation and then cryopreserved in the vapor phase of liquid nitrogen. Analytical flow cytometry was used to check the purity and quantity of every magnetically sorted T cell population. From each sorted fraction, genomic DNA was isolated and quantified by UV absorbance on a Nanodrop 2000c.

The sample comprised naive CD8+ T cells sorted from blood. The cell subset or site label, as the study defines it: CD45RA+CCR7+. The sequence was obtained from a man younger than 45 in good health. The chain joins TRBV29-1 to TRBJ2-7; a tentative D match to TRBD2 spans 6 bases. In nucleotide form, the sequence is TGCAGCGTTGGAAGGGCGGGAAAGCTCAACGAGCAGTACTTC. Its product reads: CSVGRAGKLNEQYF.